The clone carrying this T cell receptor (beta chain) was observed at least ten times. Its antigen remains unidentified. Germline values: CDR1 MNHEY, CDR2 SVGAGI. The CDR3 is made up of 17 amino acids. V was trimmed by 6 bases and J by 4 bases, leaving 22 bases between them. The authors amplified TCR beta CDR3 regions from RNA transcripts. The library came from an HTBI-primed first-round RT-PCR and a second-round multiplex PCR. TCRdb independently ran MiXCR on the multiplex PCR reads; one entry per CDR3 protein. The table includes approximately 45,000 distinct CDR3 sequences, over 45% detected once. The data were obtained in a study of Graves' ophthalmopathy and Graves' hyperthyroidism. For the study at large: Before any treatment was given, at initial diagnosis, peripheral blood was collected. Findings and caveats of the study: Its predictions of ophthalmopathy progression gave the model 60% to 71% sensitivity and roughly 72% specificity.

The clonotype was recovered from an adult man with Graves' ophthalmopathy. The rearrangement links TRBV6-5 to TRBJ2-1; D possibly corresponds to TRBD2 (5 bases). Sequenced material: peripheral blood. The DNA for the CDR3 is TGTGCCAGCAGCCCGAGGACCCTGGGTGGGGAGTACAATGAGCAGTTCTTC. Protein sequence: CASSPRTLGGEYNEQFF.